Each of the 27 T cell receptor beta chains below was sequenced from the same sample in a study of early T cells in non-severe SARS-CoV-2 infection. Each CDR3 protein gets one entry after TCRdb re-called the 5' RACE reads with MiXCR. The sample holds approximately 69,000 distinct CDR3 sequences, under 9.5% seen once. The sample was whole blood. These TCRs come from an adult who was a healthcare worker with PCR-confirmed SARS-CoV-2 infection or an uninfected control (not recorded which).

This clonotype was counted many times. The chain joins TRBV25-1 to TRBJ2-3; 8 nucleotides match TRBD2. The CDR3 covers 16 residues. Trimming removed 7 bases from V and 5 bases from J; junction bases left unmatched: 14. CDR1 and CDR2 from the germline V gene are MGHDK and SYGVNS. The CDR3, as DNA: TGTGCCAGCATCGCCCTTGGTCTTAGCGGGGAAGATACGCAGTATTTT. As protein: CASIALGLSGEDTQYF.

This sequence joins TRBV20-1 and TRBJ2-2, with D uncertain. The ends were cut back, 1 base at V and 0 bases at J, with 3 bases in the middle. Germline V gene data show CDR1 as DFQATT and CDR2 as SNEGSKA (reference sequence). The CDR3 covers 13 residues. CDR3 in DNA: TGCAGTGCTAGAGTGGCGAACACCGGGGAGCTGTTTTTT. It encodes CSARVANTGELFF.

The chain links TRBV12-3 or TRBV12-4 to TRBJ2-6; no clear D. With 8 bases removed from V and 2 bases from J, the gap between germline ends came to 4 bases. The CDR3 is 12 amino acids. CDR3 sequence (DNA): TGTGCCAGCCATACTGGGGCCAACGTCCTGACTTTC. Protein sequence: CASHTGANVLTF.

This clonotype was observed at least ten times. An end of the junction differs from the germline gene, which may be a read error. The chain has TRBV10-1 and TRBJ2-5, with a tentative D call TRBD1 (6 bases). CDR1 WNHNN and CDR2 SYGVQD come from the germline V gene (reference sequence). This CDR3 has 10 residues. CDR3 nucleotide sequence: TGCGCCAGCAGTGGGCAGGGGATAGACTTC. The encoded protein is CASSGQGIDF.

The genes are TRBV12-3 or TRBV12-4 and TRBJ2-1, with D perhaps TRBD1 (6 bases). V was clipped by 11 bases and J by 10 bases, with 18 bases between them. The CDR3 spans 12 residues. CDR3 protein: CAQGLGLGEQFF. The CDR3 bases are TGTGCCCAGGGGCTGGGCCTTGGGGAGCAGTTCTTC.

The CDR3 spells CASSESSDTQYF. CDR3 bases: TGTGCCAGCAGCGAATCTAGCGATACGCAGTATTTT. This sequence joins TRBV11-2 and TRBJ2-3, with D perhaps TRBD2 (5 bases). This CDR3 is built from 12 residues. Germline assignment: CDR1 SGHAT and CDR2 FQNNGV. V lost 5 bases and J lost 6, with 9 bases in between.

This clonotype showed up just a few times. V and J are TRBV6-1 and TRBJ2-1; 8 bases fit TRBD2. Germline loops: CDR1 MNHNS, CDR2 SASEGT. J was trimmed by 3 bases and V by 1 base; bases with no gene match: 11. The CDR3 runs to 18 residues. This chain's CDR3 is CASSEVLGGLGRYNEQFF. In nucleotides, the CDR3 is TGTGCCAGCAGTGAAGTCCTGGGGGGACTAGGGCGCTACAATGAGCAGTTCTTC.

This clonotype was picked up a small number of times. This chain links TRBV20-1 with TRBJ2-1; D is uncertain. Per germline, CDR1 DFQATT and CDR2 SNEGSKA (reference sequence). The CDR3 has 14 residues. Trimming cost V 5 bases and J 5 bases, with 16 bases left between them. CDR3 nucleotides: TGCAGTGCTCCGAAGCGCGAAGGTAACAATGAGCAGTTCTTC. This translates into CSAPKREGNNEQFF.

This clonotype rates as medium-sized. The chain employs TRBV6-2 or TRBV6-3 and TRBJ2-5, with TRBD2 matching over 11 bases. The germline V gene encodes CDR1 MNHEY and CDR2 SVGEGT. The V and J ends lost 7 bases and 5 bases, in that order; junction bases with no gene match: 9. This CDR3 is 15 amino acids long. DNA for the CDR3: TGTGCCAGCACCCACGGACTAGCGGGTTACGAGACCCAGTACTTC. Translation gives CASTHGLAGYETQYF.

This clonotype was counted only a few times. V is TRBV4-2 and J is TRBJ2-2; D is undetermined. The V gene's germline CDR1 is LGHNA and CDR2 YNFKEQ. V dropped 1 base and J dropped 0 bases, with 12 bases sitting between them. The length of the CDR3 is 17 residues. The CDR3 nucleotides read TGTGCCAGCAGCCAAGGAGGCGGAACTTCGAACACCGGGGAGCTGTTTTTT. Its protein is CASSQGGGTSNTGELFF.

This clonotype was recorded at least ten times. CDR3 in DNA: TGTGCCAGCAGCCAATTGACAGCCAAAAACATTCAGTACTTC. Amino acid sequence: CASSQLTAKNIQYF. V usage is TRBV14 and J usage is TRBJ2-4, with unresolved D. CDR1 SGHDN and CDR2 FVKESK come from the germline V gene. V was shortened by 2 bases and J by 0 bases, with 5 bases between the two germline ends. The CDR3 runs 14 residues. Together with reference TRBV14 and TRBJ2-4, the CDR3 gives the full variable domain: EAGVTQFPSHSVIEKGQTVTLRCDPISGHDNLYWYRRVMGKEIKFLLHFVKESKQDESGMPNNRFLAERTGGTYSTLKVQPAELEDSGVYFCASSQLTAKNIQYFGAGTRLSVL.

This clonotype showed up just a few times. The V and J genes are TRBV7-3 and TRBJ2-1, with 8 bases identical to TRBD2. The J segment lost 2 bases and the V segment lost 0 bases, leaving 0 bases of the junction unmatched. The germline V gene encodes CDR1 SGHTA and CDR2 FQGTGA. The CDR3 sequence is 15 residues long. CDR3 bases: TGTGCCAGCAGCTTAACTAGCGGGGCCTACAATGAGCAGTTCTTC. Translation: CASSLTSGAYNEQFF.

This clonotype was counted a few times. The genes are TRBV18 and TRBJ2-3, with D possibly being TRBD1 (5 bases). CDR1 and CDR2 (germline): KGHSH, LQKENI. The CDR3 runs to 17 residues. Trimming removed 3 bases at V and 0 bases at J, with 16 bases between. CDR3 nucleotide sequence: TGTGCCAGCTCACCCCCTAGAAGGGGCTCTAGCACAGATACGCAGTATTTT. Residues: CASSPPRRGSSTDTQYF.

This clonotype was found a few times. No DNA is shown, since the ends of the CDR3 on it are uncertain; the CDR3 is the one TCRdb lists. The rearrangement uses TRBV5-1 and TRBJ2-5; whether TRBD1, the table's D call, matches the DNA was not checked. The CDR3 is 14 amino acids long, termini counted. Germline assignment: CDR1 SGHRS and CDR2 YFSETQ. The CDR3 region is CASSFGPGSETQYF.

The DNA of the CDR3 is TGCGCCAGCAGTGAGTCAGGAGGGTTCGATGAGCAGTTCTTC. Protein product: CASSESGGFDEQFF. The chain has TRBV10-1 and TRBJ2-1, with D perhaps matching TRBD2 (6 bases). The CDR3 extends over 14 amino acids. Trimming cost V 0 bases and J 8 bases, with 11 bases left between them. Germline values: CDR1 WNHNN, CDR2 SYGVQD (reference sequence).

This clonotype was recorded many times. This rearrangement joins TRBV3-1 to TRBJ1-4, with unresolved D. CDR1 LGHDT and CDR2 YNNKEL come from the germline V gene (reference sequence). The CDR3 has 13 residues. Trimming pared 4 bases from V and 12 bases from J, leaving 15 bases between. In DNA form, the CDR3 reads TGTGCCAGCAGCCCGGGTAGGGTCCGGGAACTGTTTTTT. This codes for CASSPGRVRELFF.

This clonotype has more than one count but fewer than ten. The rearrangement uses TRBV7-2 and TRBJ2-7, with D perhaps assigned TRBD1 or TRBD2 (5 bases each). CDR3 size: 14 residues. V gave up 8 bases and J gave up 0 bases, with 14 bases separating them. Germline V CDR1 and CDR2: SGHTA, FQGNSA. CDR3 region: CASRTGLSSYEQYF. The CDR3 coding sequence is TGTGCCAGCCGTACGGGGCTAAGCTCCTACGAGCAGTACTTC.

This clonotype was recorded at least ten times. CDR3 region: CASRDPRGSGNTIYF. CDR3 nucleotides: TGTGCCAGCAGGGACCCTAGGGGCTCTGGAAACACCATATATTTT. The chain has TRBV6-5 and TRBJ1-3, with D perhaps TRBD1 (5 bases). The V gene's germline CDR1 is MNHEY and CDR2 SVGAGI. V was cut by 6 bases and J by 0 bases, with 12 bases left in between. The CDR3 spans 15 residues.

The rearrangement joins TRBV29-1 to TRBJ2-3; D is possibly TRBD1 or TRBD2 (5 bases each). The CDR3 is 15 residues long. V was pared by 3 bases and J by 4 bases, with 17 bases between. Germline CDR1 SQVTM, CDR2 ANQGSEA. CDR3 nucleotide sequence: TGCAGCGTTGACTTGTTCGGGCAGGGAGCAGATACGCAGTATTTT. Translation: CSVDLFGQGADTQYF.

The CDR3: CASSPGGGRGLEREQYF. The CDR3 DNA is TGTGCCAGCAGCCCCGGCGGGGGGCGCGGTCTGGAGCGCGAGCAGTACTTC. The gene calls are TRBV11-2 and TRBJ2-7; 8 nucleotides align to TRBD2. V lost 5 bases to trimming and J lost 6 bases; unmatched junction nucleotides: 18. This CDR3 has 17 residues. Germline-derived CDR1 and CDR2 are SGHAT and FQNNGV.

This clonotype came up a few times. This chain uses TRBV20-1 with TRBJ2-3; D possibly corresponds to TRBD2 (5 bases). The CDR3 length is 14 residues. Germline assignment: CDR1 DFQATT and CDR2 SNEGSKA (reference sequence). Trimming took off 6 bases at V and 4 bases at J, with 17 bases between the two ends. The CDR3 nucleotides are TGCAGTGCCCCCGGGGAAGTCAGCCCAGATACGCAGTATTTT. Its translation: CSAPGEVSPDTQYF.

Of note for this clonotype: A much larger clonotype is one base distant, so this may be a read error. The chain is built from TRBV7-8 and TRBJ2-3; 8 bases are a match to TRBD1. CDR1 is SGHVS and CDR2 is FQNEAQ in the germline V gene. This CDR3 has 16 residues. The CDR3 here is CASSLFNGQGPDMQYF. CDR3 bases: TGTGCCAGCAGCTTATTTAATGGACAGGGTCCAGATATGCAGTATTTT.

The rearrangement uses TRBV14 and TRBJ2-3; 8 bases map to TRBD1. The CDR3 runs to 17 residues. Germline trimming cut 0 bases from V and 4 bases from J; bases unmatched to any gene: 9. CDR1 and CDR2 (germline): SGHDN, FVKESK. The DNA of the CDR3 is TGTGCCAGCAGCCAAGAAAAAGGCCAGGGGGCCCCAGATACGCAGTATTTT. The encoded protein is CASSQEKGQGAPDTQYF.

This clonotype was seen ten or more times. Here the CDR3 DNA reads TGTGCCAGCAGCTTAGGTCCAGGGGCCGGGGAGACCCAGTACTTC. Residues: CASSLGPGAGETQYF. V usage is TRBV7-2 and J usage is TRBJ2-5; perhaps TRBD1 as D (6 bases). CDR1 is SGHTA and CDR2 is FQGNSA in the germline V gene. CDR3 length: 15 residues. Trimming left V 1 base short and J 5 bases short, with 14 bases between.

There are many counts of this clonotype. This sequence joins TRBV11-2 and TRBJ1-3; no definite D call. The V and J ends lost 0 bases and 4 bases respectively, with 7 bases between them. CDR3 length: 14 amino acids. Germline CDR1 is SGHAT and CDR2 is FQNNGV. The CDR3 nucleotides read TGTGCCAGCAGCTTAGACAGGCCCGGAAACACCATATATTTT. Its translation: CASSLDRPGNTIYF.

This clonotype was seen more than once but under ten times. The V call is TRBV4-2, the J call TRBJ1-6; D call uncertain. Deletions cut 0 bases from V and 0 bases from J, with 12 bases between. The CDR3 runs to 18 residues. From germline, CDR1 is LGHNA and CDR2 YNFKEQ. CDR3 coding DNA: TGTGCCAGCAGCCAAGATACCCAGATGAGCTCCTATAATTCACCCCTCCACTTT. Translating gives CASSQDTQMSSYNSPLHF.

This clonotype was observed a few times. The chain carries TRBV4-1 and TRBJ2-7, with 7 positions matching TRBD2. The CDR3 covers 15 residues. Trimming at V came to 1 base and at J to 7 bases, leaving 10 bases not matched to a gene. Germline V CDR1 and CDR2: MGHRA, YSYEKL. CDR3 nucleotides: TGCGCCAGCAGCCAAGGAGGGACTATGAGCGGGGAGCAGTACTTC. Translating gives CASSQGGTMSGEQYF.